One and the same sample provided the 21 T cell receptor beta chains below, sequenced in a study of PD-L1 blockade in urothelial cancer. Generated by immunoSEQ multiplex PCR, the TCRdb table keeps only in-frame clones and is missing some. The sample comprises tens of thousands of clones, 80% to 90% of which are singletons, and more than 3% rests with the top ten. The sample in question was PBMCs, obtained around atezolizumab (anti-PD-L1) treatment. The receptors shown here come from a man aged 45-65 years with urothelial cancer.

The chain uses TRBV4-3 and TRBJ2-7; 7 bases match TRBD1. With V trimmed by 3 bases and J by 1 base, 6 bases remained unmatched. Germline CDR1 LGHNA, CDR2 YSLEER. This CDR3 has 15 amino acids. CDR3 amino acids: CASSHDRVSSYEQYF. CDR3 nucleotides: TGCGCCAGCAGCCACGACAGGGTTTCATCCTACGAGCAGTACTTC.

The rearrangement links TRBV6-1 to TRBJ1-5, with TRBD1 identical over 8 bases. The CDR3 spans 15 residues. Germline V gene lookup returns CDR1 MNHNS and CDR2 SASEGT. V lost 6 bases and J lost 8; bases outside the gene matches: 12. CDR3 sequence: CASSAKVRGQEPQHF. The CDR3 nucleotides are TGTGCCAGCAGCGCCAAGGTAAGGGGACAGGAGCCCCAGCATTTT.

This clone was observed a handful of times. The chain carries TRBV2 and TRBJ1-5; D not certain. Looked up from germline, CDR1 is SNHLY and CDR2 is FYNNEI. The V end lost 4 bases, the J end lost 10 bases, and 20 bases lay between the germline ends. CDR3 length: 15 amino acids. CDR3 sequence (DNA): TGTGCCAGCAGTGCAACGAACGGCCGAGCGGGTCCCCAGCATTTT. This translates into CASSATNGRAGPQHF.

The rearrangement joins TRBV15 to TRBJ1-4; TRBD1 aligns across 8 bases. V was clipped by 4 bases and J by 4 bases; unmatched bases: 5. The CDR3 is 15 amino acids. From germline, CDR1 is LNHNV and CDR2 YYDKDF (reference sequence). The CDR3 sequence: CATSTRQGINEKLFF. The CDR3 DNA reads TGTGCCACCAGCACCAGACAGGGGATTAATGAAAAACTGTTTTTT.

The chain is built from TRBV18 and TRBJ2-5; unclear D gene. V gave up 3 bases and J gave up 3 bases, with 2 bases separating them. The CDR3 is made up of 11 amino acids. The germline V gene has CDR1 KGHSH and CDR2 LQKENI. CDR3 residues: CASSPKETQYF. The CDR3 DNA reads TGTGCCAGCTCACCTAAAGAGACCCAGTACTTC.

The J gene is TRBJ1-5, the V gene TRBV5-3, with no clear D. TRBV5-3 is an ORF, and what it does is uncertain. Trimming pared 1 base from V and 3 bases from J, leaving 17 bases between. This CDR3 has 17 amino acids. This CDR3 reads CARSLNLPRPNNQPQHF. As DNA, the CDR3 is TGTGCCAGAAGCTTGAACCTCCCCAGGCCTAACAATCAGCCCCAGCATTTT.

J is TRBJ2-7 and V is TRBV7-2, with a possible D match to TRBD1 (6 bases). Trimming removed 5 bases from V and 4 bases from J, with 18 bases in between. Per the germline V gene, CDR1 is SGHTA and CDR2 is FQGNSA. The CDR3 is 15 residues long. The CDR3, as DNA: TGTGCCAGCAGCGAGACGACAGGAGAGTTTTACGAGCAGTACTTC. Amino acid sequence: CASSETTGEFYEQYF. Full variable domain (rest looked up from reference TRBV7-2 and TRBJ2-7): GAGVSQSPSNKVTEKGKDVELRCDPISGHTALYWYRQSLGQGLEFLIYFQGNSAPDKSGLPSDRFSAERTGGSVSTLTIQRTQQEDSAVYLCASSETTGEFYEQYFGPGTRLTVT.

J is TRBJ2-5 and V is TRBV5-5; D not certain. Germline V gene lookup returns CDR1 SGHKS and CDR2 YYEKEE (reference sequence). Trimming removed 6 bases from V and 5 bases from J, with 8 bases in between. This CDR3 has 11 residues. The CDR3 reads CASNVGETQYF. CDR3 nucleotide sequence: TGTGCCAGCAATGTCGGGGAGACCCAGTACTTC.

The V and J genes are TRBV27 and TRBJ2-1; D ambiguous. CDR3 length: 18 residues. The germline CDR1 and CDR2 sequences are MNHEY and SMNVEV (reference sequence). The V end lost 3 bases, the J end lost 6 bases, and 24 bases lay between the germline ends. CDR3 DNA sequence: TGTGCCAGCAGTTTCGACACAAAGGCACAAATGAGCTCCAATGAGCAGTTCTTC. Protein product: CASSFDTKAQMSSNEQFF.

Written as DNA, the CDR3 is TGTGCCAGCAGCTTGCCCCGGGGCTCCTACAATGAGCAGTTCTTC. Its protein is CASSLPRGSYNEQFF. The rearrangement joins TRBV5-4 to TRBJ2-1; D is possibly TRBD2 (5 bases). Germline CDR1 reads SGHNT; CDR2 reads YYREEE (reference sequence). The ends were cut back, 1 base at V and 0 bases at J, with 8 bases in the middle. This CDR3 comprises 15 residues.

This sequence joins TRBV9 and TRBJ2-7, with TRBD1 identical over 7 bases. Germline V gene lookup returns CDR1 SGDLS and CDR2 YYNGEE. The V segment lost 0 bases and the J segment 2 bases; nucleotides outside the gene matches: 2. The CDR3 consists of 14 residues. Written as DNA, the CDR3 is TGTGCCAGCAGCGTAGGGGACAGCCCCTACGAGCAGTACTTC. Its translation: CASSVGDSPYEQYF.

This clone was found a few times. V gene TRBV27 combines with J gene TRBJ2-5; D possibly corresponds to TRBD2 (7 bases). V was pared by 5 bases and J by 5 bases, with 21 bases between. This CDR3 has 16 amino acids. From germline, CDR1 is MNHEY and CDR2 SMNVEV (reference sequence). The CDR3 loop is CASSPSIGGVGETQYF. As DNA, the CDR3 is TGTGCCAGCAGTCCCTCGATAGGGGGGGTAGGGGAGACCCAGTACTTC.

The chain combines TRBV6-5 with TRBJ1-2; 8 bases align to TRBD1. This CDR3 has 15 amino acids. CDR1 is MNHEY, CDR2 SVGAGI, per germline. The V gene end was trimmed by 4 bases and the J gene end by 4 bases; junction bases not matched to a gene: 8. The CDR3 DNA is TGTGCCAGCAGTTTCCGTGGACAGGGCGTCTATGGCTACACCTTC. Its translation: CASSFRGQGVYGYTF.

This chain links TRBV2 with TRBJ1-4, with 9 bases lining up with TRBD1. J was trimmed by 8 bases and V by 8 bases; bases with no gene match: 6. Germline lookup yields CDR1 SNHLY and CDR2 FYNNEI. The CDR3 length is 13 residues. The CDR3 protein is CASLRDREEKLFF. The CDR3 nucleotides read TGTGCCAGCCTCCGGGACAGGGAGGAAAAACTGTTTTTT. Variable domain in full (rest from reference TRBV2 and TRBJ1-4): EPEVTQTPSHQVTQMGQEVILRCVPISNHLYFYWYRQILGQKVEFLVSFYNNEISEKSEIFDDQFSVERPDGSNFTLKIRSTKLEDSAMYFCASLRDREEKLFFGSGTQLSVL.

This clone was counted only a few times. V and J are TRBV12-5 and TRBJ1-5, with a possible D match to TRBD1 (6 bases). Looked up from germline, CDR1 is LGHNT and CDR2 is FRNRAP. The CDR3 has 16 amino acids. Trimming removed 4 bases from V and 0 bases from J, with 13 bases in between. CDR3 coding DNA: TGTGCTAGTGGTTCTACTAGGGGGTATAGCAATCAGCCCCAGCATTTT. Encoded protein: CASGSTRGYSNQPQHF.

The chain uses TRBV13 and TRBJ2-1; TRBD1 aligns across 9 bases. This CDR3 region has 15 residues. Losses at the gene ends were 5 bases for V and 2 bases for J; bases not matched to a gene: 4. Germline V lookup: CDR1 PRHDT, CDR2 FYEKMQ (reference sequence). CDR3 sequence: CASSPNRGPYNEQFF. In nucleotides, the CDR3 is TGTGCCAGCAGCCCCAACAGGGGGCCCTACAATGAGCAGTTCTTC.

The chain employs TRBV15 and TRBJ1-2; 9 positions match TRBD1. Germline CDR1 reads LNHNV; CDR2 reads YYDKDF (reference sequence). The ends lost 4 bases at V and 1 base at J; junction bases unmatched: 13. The CDR3 totals 18 residues. The CDR3 coding sequence is TGTGCCACCAGCACTGGGCCCCGGGACAGGGAATTTAACTATGGCTACACCTTC. Residues: CATSTGPRDREFNYGYTF.

The chain combines TRBV10-3 with TRBJ2-1; 8 bases align to TRBD2. From germline, CDR1 is ENHRY and CDR2 SYGVKD. The CDR3 is made up of 14 amino acids. The J segment lost 9 bases and the V segment lost 3 bases, leaving 7 bases of the junction unmatched. CDR3 in amino acids: CAISEVAGRTEQFF. CDR3 nucleotides: TGTGCCATCAGTGAAGTAGCGGGGAGAACTGAGCAGTTCTTC.

The CDR3 sequence: CASSPLESAFF. The CDR3 DNA is TGTGCCAGCTCACCCTTAGAATCAGCTTTCTTT. The chain uses TRBV18 and TRBJ1-1; D unclear. The ends were cut back, 3 bases at V and 10 bases at J, with 9 bases in the middle. Germline-derived CDR1 and CDR2 are KGHSH and LQKENI. CDR3 size: 11 residues.

The J gene is TRBJ2-6, the V gene TRBV19; no clear D gene. Looked up from germline, CDR1 is LNHDA and CDR2 is SQIVND (reference sequence). V gave up 5 bases and J gave up 0 bases, with 8 bases separating them. The CDR3 has 15 residues. The CDR3 spells CASSPQDSGANVLTF. Here the CDR3 DNA reads TGTGCCAGTAGTCCTCAGGACTCTGGGGCCAACGTCCTGACTTTC.

This clone was recorded once. The rearrangement joins TRBV19 to TRBJ2-2; D is perhaps TRBD2 (6 bases). CDR1 and CDR2 from the germline V gene are LNHDA and SQIVND (reference sequence). V lost 5 bases, J lost 0 bases, and 13 bases lay in between. This CDR3 has 16 residues. The CDR3 is CASSFRGKTNTGELFF. The DNA for the CDR3 is TGTGCCAGTAGTTTCCGGGGGAAGACGAACACCGGGGAGCTGTTTTTT.